This entry lists 30 T cell receptor beta chains sequenced from one sample in a study of blood T cell repertoires in COVID-19. TCRdb's copy holds only in-frame clones and misses some; the assay was immunoSEQ multiplex PCR. The repertoire has 73,000 or so clones, about 91% of them found once; the top ten carry approximately 14%. Material: peripheral blood. Receptors originate from a human donor with active COVID-19. The donor label of this sample is uncertain.

The gene calls are TRBV15 and TRBJ1-1; no clear D. The V gene lost 4 bases and the J gene lost 10 bases, with 16 bases spanning the gap. This CDR3 spans 13 amino acids. CDR1 LNHNV and CDR2 YYDKDF come from the germline V gene (reference sequence). The CDR3 loop reads CATSNNLNSGAFF. CDR3 DNA sequence: TGTGCCACCAGCAACAATCTGAACAGCGGAGCTTTCTTT.

The rearrangement links TRBV30 to TRBJ1-5, with D unclear. In germline, CDR1 is GTSNPN, CDR2 SVGIG (reference sequence). V lost 0 bases to trimming and J lost 5 bases, with 8 bases between them. The CDR3 is made up of 13 amino acids. CDR3 amino acids: CAWSVTSDQPQHF. The CDR3 DNA is TGTGCCTGGAGTGTTACTTCCGATCAGCCCCAGCATTTT.

CDR3 sequence: CASSPGWVAGGQETQYF. The CDR3, as DNA: TGTGCCAGCAGCCCCGGGTGGGTAGCGGGGGGACAAGAGACCCAGTACTTC. V and J are TRBV11-2 and TRBJ2-5, with 10 bases that match TRBD2. This CDR3 is 17 amino acids long. The V gene end was trimmed by 5 bases and the J gene end by 2 bases; junction bases not matched to a gene: 11. Germline CDR1 reads SGHAT; CDR2 reads FQNNGV.

The chain is built from TRBV3-1 (or the pseudogene TRBV3-2) and TRBJ2-3; D not resolved. Germline CDR1 is LGHDT and CDR2 is YNNKEL (reference sequence). The CDR3 is made up of 17 amino acids. V lost 0 bases, J lost 1 base, and 14 bases lay in between. DNA of the CDR3: TGTGCCAGCAGCCAAGATCAGACGGAAAGCGGCACAGATACGCAGTATTTT. This encodes CASSQDQTESGTDTQYF.

The chain joins TRBV5-1 to TRBJ1-4; D may be TRBD1 (6 bases). Per the germline V gene, CDR1 is SGHRS and CDR2 is YFSETQ. Between the trimmed V and J ends, which lost 3 bases and 4 bases, there was a span of 10 bases. This CDR3 comprises 14 residues. CDR3 sequence reads: CASSSGQINEKLFF. The CDR3 DNA sequence: TGCGCCAGCAGCTCAGGACAGATTAATGAAAAACTGTTTTTT.

The chain is built from TRBV4-3 and TRBJ2-3, with 9 positions matching TRBD2. This CDR3 has 16 residues. In germline, CDR1 is LGHNA, CDR2 YSLEER. The trim removed 3 bases at V and 4 bases at J, leaving 8 bases unmatched. The CDR3 DNA is TGCGCCAGCAGCCAGGATAGCGGGAGTAGGGCAGATACGCAGTATTTT. Protein product: CASSQDSGSRADTQYF.

V is TRBV28 and J is TRBJ2-7; 10 nucleotides agree with TRBD2. The CDR3 spans 15 residues. The V gene end was trimmed by 7 bases and the J gene end by 0 bases; junction bases not matched to a gene: 6. Germline CDR1 and CDR2: MDHEN and SYDVKM. The CDR3 loop is CASTRTSGFSYEQYF. CDR3 sequence (DNA): TGTGCCAGCACCCGGACTAGCGGCTTCTCCTACGAGCAGTACTTC.

V gene TRBV5-8 combines with J gene TRBJ2-7; 7 bases map to TRBD2. Trimming removed 4 bases from V and 5 bases from J; junction bases left unmatched: 9. Germline CDR1 is SGHTS and CDR2 is YDEGEE. The CDR3 spans 14 residues. The CDR3 spells CASSPQGGKNEQYF. The DNA for the CDR3 is TGTGCCAGCAGCCCGCAGGGAGGGAAGAACGAGCAGTACTTC.

The rearrangement links TRBV6-5 to TRBJ2-7; TRBD1 might be the D (5 bases). Germline CDR1 MNHEY, CDR2 SVGAGI. Trimming pared 5 bases from V and 0 bases from J, leaving 14 bases between. CDR3 size: 15 residues. The CDR3: CASSQTAYSSYEQYF. The DNA for the CDR3 is TGTGCCAGCAGTCAGACAGCTTACAGCTCCTACGAGCAGTACTTC.

This clone showed up just once. V and J are TRBV12-5 and TRBJ2-7; a weak D match, TRBD1 (6 bases). Germline V gives CDR1 LGHNT, CDR2 FRNRAP. With 1 base removed from V and 5 bases from J, the gap between germline ends came to 6 bases. CDR3 length equals 12 residues. This CDR3 reads CASGLGTDEQYF. The DNA for the CDR3 is TGTGCTAGTGGTTTGGGGACAGACGAGCAGTACTTC.

This chain joins TRBV27 and TRBJ2-1, with D possibly TRBD1 on 6 matching bases. V dropped 4 bases and J dropped 1 base, with 8 bases sitting between them. From germline, CDR1 is MNHEY and CDR2 SMNVEV (reference sequence). The CDR3 length is 14 residues. CDR3 sequence: CASSWGLSYNEQFF. The CDR3 DNA sequence: TGTGCCAGCAGTTGGGGGCTTTCCTACAATGAGCAGTTCTTC.

This clone occurred once. This chain connects TRBV7-2 to TRBJ1-1, with 11 bases lining up with TRBD1. Germline values: CDR1 SGHTA, CDR2 FQGNSA. The trim removed 5 bases at V and 10 bases at J, leaving 9 bases unmatched. This CDR3 contains 14 residues. The CDR3 region has the DNA TGTGCCAGCAGCCTCGGACAGGGGGCTGGTGTAGCTTTCTTT. Translation gives CASSLGQGAGVAFF.

The chain carries TRBV7-3 and TRBJ2-1; possibly TRBD2 for D (5 bases). CDR1 is SGHTA, CDR2 FQGTGA, per germline. This CDR3 is built from 11 residues. Trimming left V 4 bases short and J 11 bases short, with 9 bases between. This chain's CDR3 is CASSSGNQQFF. The CDR3 DNA reads TGTGCCAGCAGCTCCGGGAATCAGCAGTTCTTC.

The chain couples TRBV20-1 to TRBJ1-1; D remains unclear. V shed 3 bases and J shed 11 bases, with 10 bases lying between them. Germline CDR1 is DFQATT and CDR2 is SNEGSKA (reference sequence). The CDR3 totals 10 residues. The CDR3, as DNA: TGCAGTGCTAGGGCCTCGCGGGCTTTCTTT. Its translation is CSARASRAFF.

The V call is TRBV18, the J call TRBJ2-7; D remains ambiguous. Germline V gene lookup returns CDR1 KGHSH and CDR2 LQKENI. V was trimmed by 2 bases and J by 5 bases, leaving 10 bases between them. This CDR3 has 13 residues. CDR3 sequence: CASSPLRSNEQYF. As DNA, the CDR3 is TGTGCCAGCTCACCATTAAGGAGCAACGAGCAGTACTTC.

The rearrangement joins TRBV6-2 or TRBV6-3 to TRBJ2-7, with 10 bases that match TRBD1. V trimming: 5 bases; J trimming: 7 bases; junction bases outside the gene matches: 8. The germline V gene encodes CDR1 MNHEY and CDR2 SVGEGT. The CDR3 consists of 14 residues. CDR3 nucleotides: TGTGCCAGCAGTCGACAGGGGGCAGCGAGAGAGCAGTACTTC. This encodes CASSRQGAAREQYF.

J is TRBJ2-2 and V is TRBV30; D is possibly TRBD1 (5 bases). Germline CDR1 reads GTSNPN; CDR2 reads SVGIG (reference sequence). The CDR3 has 14 residues. Between the trimmed V and J ends, which lost 4 bases and 0 bases, there was a span of 9 bases. CDR3 protein: CAWNRHTNTGELFF. For the CDR3, the DNA is TGTGCCTGGAACAGGCATACGAACACCGGGGAGCTGTTTTTT.

The gene calls are TRBV6-6 and TRBJ2-7; 12 bases align to TRBD1. V was clipped by 2 bases and J by 7 bases; unmatched bases: 6. This CDR3 comprises 15 residues. Germline CDR1 and CDR2: MNHNY and SVGAGI (reference sequence). This CDR3 is CASSYRGQGAGEQYF. As DNA, the CDR3 is TGTGCCAGCAGTTACAGGGGACAGGGGGCGGGTGAGCAGTACTTC.

The chain uses TRBV5-1 and TRBJ2-7, with 8 positions matching TRBD1. The CDR3 consists of 16 residues. Germline CDR1 SGHRS, CDR2 YFSETQ. V shed 3 bases and J 3 bases; nucleotides not matched to a gene: 11. For the CDR3, the DNA is TGCGCCAGCAGCTGGGGGGCGACAGGGGAGAGCTACGAGCAGTACTTC. Translated: CASSWGATGESYEQYF.

The V gene is TRBV29-1, the J gene TRBJ1-1, with 8 nucleotides matching TRBD1. Per germline, CDR1 SQVTM and CDR2 ANQGSEA. Losses at the gene ends were 6 bases for V and 1 base for J; bases not matched to a gene: 4. The CDR3 extends over 13 amino acids. The CDR3 DNA sequence: TGCAGCGTAGCGGGACAGGAGAACACTGAAGCTTTCTTT. Translation: CSVAGQENTEAFF.

This sequence joins TRBV14 and TRBJ2-1; 13 nucleotides agree with TRBD2. V was clipped by 1 base and J by 8 bases; unmatched bases: 8. Germline CDR1 is SGHDN and CDR2 is FVKESK. The CDR3 has 17 residues. For the CDR3, the DNA is TGTGCCAGCAGCCAAGCGCCGGGACTAGCGGGACAAGATGAGCAGTTCTTC. This gives the protein CASSQAPGLAGQDEQFF.

The chain uses TRBV7-9 and TRBJ1-5; 7 bases line up with TRBD1. There are 16 residues in the CDR3. V lost 3 bases and J lost 0; bases outside the gene matches: 5. Germline CDR1 reads SEHNR; CDR2 reads FQNEAQ (reference sequence). This CDR3 is CASSFGTAYSNQPQHF. As DNA, the CDR3 is TGTGCCAGCAGCTTCGGGACAGCTTATAGCAATCAGCCCCAGCATTTT. The full variable domain, with the rest looked up from reference TRBV7-9 and TRBJ1-5, is DTGVSQNPRHKITKRGQNVTFRCDPISEHNRLYWYRQTLGQGPEFLTYFQNEAQLEKSRLLSDRFSAERPKGSFSTLEIQRTEQGDSAMYLCASSFGTAYSNQPQHFGDGTRLSIL.

The CDR3 nucleotides read TGCGCCAGCAGCTTGGTCCCCGGGAGCTCCTACAATGAGCAGTTCTTC. As protein: CASSLVPGSSYNEQFF. The chain is built from TRBV5-1 and TRBJ2-1, with D tentatively TRBD2 (6 bases). Germline CDR1 reads SGHRS; CDR2 reads YFSETQ. V was clipped by 0 bases and J by 0 bases, with 10 bases between them. The CDR3 spans 16 residues.

The chain uses TRBV7-3 and TRBJ2-1, with a tentative D call TRBD1 (5 bases). Germline assignment: CDR1 SGHTA and CDR2 FQGTGA. V gave up 0 bases and J gave up 11 bases, with 11 bases separating them. The CDR3 length is 13 residues. Written as DNA, the CDR3 is TGTGCCAGCAGCTTAACGGACACGGATCAGCAGTTCTTC. It translates to CASSLTDTDQQFF. The variable domain in full, completed from reference TRBV7-3 and TRBJ2-1, reads GAGVSQTPSNKVTEKGKYVELRCDPISGHTALYWYRQSLGQGPEFLIYFQGTGAADDSGLPNDRFFAVRPEGSVSTLKIQRTERGDSAVYLCASSLTDTDQQFFGPGTRLTVL.

V and J are TRBV7-9 and TRBJ2-5; possibly TRBD2 for D (7 bases). In germline, CDR1 is SEHNR, CDR2 FQNEAQ (reference sequence). Trimming cost V 5 bases and J 2 bases, with 12 bases left between them. The length of the CDR3 is 14 residues. CDR3 protein: CASSLAGAQETQYF. The CDR3 bases are TGTGCCAGCAGCCTCGCGGGGGCTCAAGAGACCCAGTACTTC.

The rearrangement uses TRBV18 and TRBJ2-7; 9 bases map to TRBD1. This CDR3 is 16 amino acids long. Losses at the gene ends were 3 bases for V and 0 bases for J; bases not matched to a gene: 6. In germline, CDR1 is KGHSH, CDR2 LQKENI. CDR3 sequence (DNA): TGTGCCAGCTCACCTCCGGGACAGGGACCCTCCTACGAGCAGTACTTC. Translation: CASSPPGQGPSYEQYF.

This chain connects TRBV7-9 to TRBJ2-3, with 10 bases that match TRBD2. With 4 bases clipped from V and 5 bases from J, the junction kept 0 bases outside the gene matches. Looked up from germline, CDR1 is SEHNR and CDR2 is FQNEAQ (reference sequence). The CDR3 is 13 amino acids. CDR3 in DNA: TGTGCCAGCAGCTGGACTAGCGGAGATACGCAGTATTTT. Protein product: CASSWTSGDTQYF.

This chain connects TRBV11-3 to TRBJ2-5, with D hard to call. The germline V gene encodes CDR1 SGHNT and CDR2 YENEEA. The V end was cut by 5 bases, the J end by 2 bases, with 6 bases between. The length of the CDR3 is 12 residues. For the CDR3, the DNA is TGTGCCAGCAGCCCACAACAAGAGACCCAGTACTTC. Its protein product is CASSPQQETQYF.

The V and J genes are TRBV24-1 and TRBJ2-7; perhaps TRBD2 as D (6 bases). This CDR3 contains 15 residues. CDR1 is KGHDR, CDR2 SFDVKD, per germline. V shed 4 bases and J shed 1 base, with 13 bases lying between them. The CDR3 reads CATSEHGSSSYEQYF. The CDR3, as DNA: TGTGCCACCAGTGAGCACGGGAGTTCTTCCTACGAGCAGTACTTC.

The gene calls are TRBV5-1 and TRBJ2-4; 9 bases fit TRBD2. Unmatched junction bases numbered 5, after V lost 1 base and J lost 6 bases. Germline assignment: CDR1 SGHRS and CDR2 YFSETQ. This CDR3 region has 15 residues. The CDR3 protein is CASSLIAGEGNIQYF. The CDR3 region has the DNA TGCGCCAGCAGCTTGATAGCGGGAGAGGGAAACATTCAGTACTTC. Combining the CDR3 with reference TRBV5-1 and TRBJ2-4 gives the whole variable domain KAGVTQTPRYLIKTRGQQVTLSCSPISGHRSVSWYQQTPGQGLQFLFEYFSETQRNKGNFPGRFSGRQFSNSRSEMNVSTLELGDSALYLCASSLIAGEGNIQYFGAGTRLSVL.